Detailed here is one TCR beta chain. The antigen remains undetermined. This CDR3 has 12 amino acids. The germline V and J ends were trimmed by 3 bases and 4 bases, with 6 bases remaining between them. CDR1 is MNHNS and CDR2 is SASEGT in the germline V gene. The data stem from a study of cytomegalovirus exposure and HLA in healthy donors. Study-wide points: In presence/absence analyses, roughly uniform sequencing depth across donors was assumed. Some 16,000 TCR beta sequences were associated with HLA alleles at 0.05 false discovery rate in a later analysis. Later analysis identified a missense DCLRE1C variant that was linked to TCR beta V- and J-gene trimming.

Use of 60 Vbeta and 13 Jbeta primers characterized the PCR. Assay: immunoSEQ multiplex PCR; the TCRdb copy retains only in-frame clones and omits some. The table lists tens of thousands of clones, more than 55% of them singletons. Sequenced input: PBMCs. The V call is TRBV6-1, the J call TRBJ1-2, with no clear D. The clonotype was recovered from a woman between 45 and 65 years old in good health and CMV-seropositive. Written as DNA, the CDR3 is TGTGCCAGCAGTGAGAGGAGCTATGGCTACACCTTC. Its protein product is CASSERSYGYTF.